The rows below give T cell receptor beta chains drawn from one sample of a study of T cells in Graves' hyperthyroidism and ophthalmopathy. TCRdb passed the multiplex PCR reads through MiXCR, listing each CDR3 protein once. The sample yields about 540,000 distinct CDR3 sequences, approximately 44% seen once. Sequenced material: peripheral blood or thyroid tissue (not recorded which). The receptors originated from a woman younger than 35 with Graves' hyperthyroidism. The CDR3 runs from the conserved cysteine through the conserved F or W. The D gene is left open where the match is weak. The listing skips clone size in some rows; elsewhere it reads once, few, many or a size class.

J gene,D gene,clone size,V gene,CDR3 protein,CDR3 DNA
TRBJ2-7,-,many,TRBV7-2,CASSSRDGSYEQYF,TGTGCCAGCAGCTCGCGGGACGGATCCTACGAGCAGTACTTC
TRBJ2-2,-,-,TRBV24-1,CATSEAGRRTANTGELFF,TGTGCCACCAGTGAAGCCGGGAGACGGACCGCGAACACCGGGGAGCTGTTTTTT
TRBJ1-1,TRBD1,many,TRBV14,CASSQAPGQGVTEAFF,TGTGCCAGCAGCCAAGCCCCCGGACAGGGTGTCACTGAAGCTTTCTTT
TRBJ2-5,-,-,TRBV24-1,CATSLARSRTQYF,TGTGCCACCAGTTTGGCAAGGAGTAGGACCCAGTACTTC
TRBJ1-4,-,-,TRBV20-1,CSASNGWEKLFF,TGCAGTGCTAGCAACGGTTGGGAAAAACTGTTTTTT
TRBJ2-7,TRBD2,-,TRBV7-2,CASSQVLAGEQYF,TGTGCCAGCAGCCAAGTCCTAGCGGGAGAGCAGTACTTC
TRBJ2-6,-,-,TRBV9,CASSVPWGSSPGANVLTF,TGTGCCAGCAGCGTCCCTTGGGGGAGTAGTCCTGGGGCCAACGTCCTGACTTTC
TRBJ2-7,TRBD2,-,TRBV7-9,CASSRPLAGGPEQYF,TGTGCCAGCAGCCGCCCCCTAGCGGGAGGGCCCGAGCAGTACTTC
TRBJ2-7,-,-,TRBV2,CATKEGPYEQYF,TGTGCCACCAAGGAGGGACCCTACGAGCAGTACTTC
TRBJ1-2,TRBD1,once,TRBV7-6,CASRPAGTGNYGYTF,TGTGCCAGCAGGCCCGCCGGGACAGGGAACTATGGCTACACCTTC
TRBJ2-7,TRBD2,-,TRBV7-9,CASRRTSGRYYEQYF,TGTGCCAGCAGGCGGACTAGCGGCAGGTACTACGAGCAGTACTTC
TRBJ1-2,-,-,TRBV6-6,CASAGTSHGYTF,TGTGCCAGCGCCGGGACATCCCATGGCTACACCTTC
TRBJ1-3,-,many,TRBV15,CATSRPGQKISGNTIYF,TGTGCCACCAGCAGACCCGGACAGAAAATCTCTGGAAACACCATATATTTT
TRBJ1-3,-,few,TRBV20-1,CSAAPITSGNTIYF,TGCAGTGCTGCCCCGATTACCTCTGGAAACACCATATATTTT
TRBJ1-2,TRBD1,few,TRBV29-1,CSAQPEQGEGFYGYTF,TGCAGCGCCCAACCTGAACAGGGGGAGGGTTTCTATGGCTACACCTTC
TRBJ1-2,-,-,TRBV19,CASSIDRWGDFYGYTF,TGTGCCAGTAGTATAGATCGGTGGGGCGACTTCTATGGCTACACCTTC